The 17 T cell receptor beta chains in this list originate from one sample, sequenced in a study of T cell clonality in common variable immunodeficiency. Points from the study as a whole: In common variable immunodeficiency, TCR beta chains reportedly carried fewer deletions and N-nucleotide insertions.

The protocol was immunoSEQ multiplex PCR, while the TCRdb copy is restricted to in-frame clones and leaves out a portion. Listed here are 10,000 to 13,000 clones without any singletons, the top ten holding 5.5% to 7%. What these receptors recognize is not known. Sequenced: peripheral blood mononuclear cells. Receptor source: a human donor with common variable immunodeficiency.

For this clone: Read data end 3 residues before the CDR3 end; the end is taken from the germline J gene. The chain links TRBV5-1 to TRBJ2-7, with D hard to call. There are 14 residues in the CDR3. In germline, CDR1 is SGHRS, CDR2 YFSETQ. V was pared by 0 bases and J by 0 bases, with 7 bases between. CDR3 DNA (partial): TGCGCCAGCAGCTTGGCACAAACCTCCTACGAG. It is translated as CASSLAQTSYE. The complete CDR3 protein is CASSLAQTSYEQYF.

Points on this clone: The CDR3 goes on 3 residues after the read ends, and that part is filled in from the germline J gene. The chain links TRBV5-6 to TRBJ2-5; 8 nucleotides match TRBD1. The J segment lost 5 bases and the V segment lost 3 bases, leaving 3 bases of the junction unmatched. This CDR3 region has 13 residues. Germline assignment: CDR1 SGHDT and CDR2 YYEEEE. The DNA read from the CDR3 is TGTGCCAGCAGCTCAACAGGGGGGGAGACC. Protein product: CASSSTGGET. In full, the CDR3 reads CASSSTGGETQYF. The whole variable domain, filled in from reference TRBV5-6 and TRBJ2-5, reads DAGVTQSPTHLIKTRGQQVTLRCSPKSGHDTVSWYQQALGQGPQFIFQYYEEEERQRGNFPDRFSGHQFPNYSSELNVNALLLGDSALYLCASSSTGGETQYFGPGTRLLVL.

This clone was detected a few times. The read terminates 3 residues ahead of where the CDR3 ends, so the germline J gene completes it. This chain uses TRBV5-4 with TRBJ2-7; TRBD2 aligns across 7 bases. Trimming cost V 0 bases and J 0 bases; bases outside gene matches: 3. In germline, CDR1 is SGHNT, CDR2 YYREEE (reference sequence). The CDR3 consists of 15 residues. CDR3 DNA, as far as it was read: TGTGCCAGCAGCTTGGAGGGCGGGAGCTCCTACGAG. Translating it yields CASSLEGGSSYE. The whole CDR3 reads CASSLEGGSSYEQYF.

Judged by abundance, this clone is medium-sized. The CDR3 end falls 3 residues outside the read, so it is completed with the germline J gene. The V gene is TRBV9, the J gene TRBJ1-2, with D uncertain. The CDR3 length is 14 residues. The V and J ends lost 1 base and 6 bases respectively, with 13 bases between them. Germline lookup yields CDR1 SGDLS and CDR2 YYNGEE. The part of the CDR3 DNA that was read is TGTGCCAGCAGCGTAACAAATCACATTCATGGC. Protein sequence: CASSVTNHIHG. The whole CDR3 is CASSVTNHIHGYTF.

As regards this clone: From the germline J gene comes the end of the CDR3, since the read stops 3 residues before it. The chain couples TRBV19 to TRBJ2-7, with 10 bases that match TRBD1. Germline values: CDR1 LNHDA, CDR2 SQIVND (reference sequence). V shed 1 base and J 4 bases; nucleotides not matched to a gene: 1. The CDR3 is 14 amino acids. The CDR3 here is CASSIGQGAYEQYF. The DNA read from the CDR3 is TGTGCCAGTAGTATAGGACAGGGGGCGTACGAG. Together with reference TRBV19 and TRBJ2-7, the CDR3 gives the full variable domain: DGGITQSPKYLFRKEGQNVTLSCEQNLNHDAMYWYRQDPGQGLRLIYYSQIVNDFQKGDIAEGYSVSREKKESFPLTVTSAQKNPTAFYLCASSIGQGAYEQYFGPGTRLTVT.

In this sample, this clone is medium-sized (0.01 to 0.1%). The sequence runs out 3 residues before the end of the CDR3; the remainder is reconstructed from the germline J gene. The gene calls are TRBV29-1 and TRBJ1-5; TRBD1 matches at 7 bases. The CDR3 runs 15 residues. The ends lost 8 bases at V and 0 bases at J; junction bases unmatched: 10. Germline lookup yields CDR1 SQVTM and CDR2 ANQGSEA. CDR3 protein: CSFKYGTDSNQPQHF. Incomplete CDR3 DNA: TGCAGCTTCAAATATGGGACAGATAGCAATCAGCCC.

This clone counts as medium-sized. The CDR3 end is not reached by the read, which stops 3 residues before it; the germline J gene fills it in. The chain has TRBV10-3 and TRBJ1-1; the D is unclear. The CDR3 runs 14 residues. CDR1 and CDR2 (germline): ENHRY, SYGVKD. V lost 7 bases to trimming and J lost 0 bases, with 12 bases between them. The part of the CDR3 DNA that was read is TGTGCCATCACAGTAGGTGCGGTGAACACTGAA. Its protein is CAITVGAVNTE. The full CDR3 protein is CAITVGAVNTEAFF.

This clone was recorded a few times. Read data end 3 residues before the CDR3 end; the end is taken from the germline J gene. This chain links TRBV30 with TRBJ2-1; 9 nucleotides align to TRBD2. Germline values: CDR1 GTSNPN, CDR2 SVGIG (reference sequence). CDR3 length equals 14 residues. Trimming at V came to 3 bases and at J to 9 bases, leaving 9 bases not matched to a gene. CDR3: CAWRRLAGSGEQFF. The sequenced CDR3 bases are TGTGCCTGGAGGCGTCTAGCGGGAAGCGGTGAG.

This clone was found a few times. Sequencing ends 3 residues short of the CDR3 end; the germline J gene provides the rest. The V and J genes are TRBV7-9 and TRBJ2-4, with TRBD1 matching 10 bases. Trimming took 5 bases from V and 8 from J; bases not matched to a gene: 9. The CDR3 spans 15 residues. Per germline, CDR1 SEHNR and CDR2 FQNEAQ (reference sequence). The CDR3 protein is CASSQGTGAGDIQYF. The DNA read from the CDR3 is TGTGCCAGCAGCCAAGGGACAGGGGCAGGGGACATT.

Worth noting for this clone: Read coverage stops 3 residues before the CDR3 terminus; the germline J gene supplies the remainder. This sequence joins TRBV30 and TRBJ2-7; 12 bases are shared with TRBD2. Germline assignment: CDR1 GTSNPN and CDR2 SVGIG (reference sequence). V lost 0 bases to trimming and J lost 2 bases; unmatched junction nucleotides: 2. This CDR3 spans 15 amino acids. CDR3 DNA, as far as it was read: TGTGCCTGGAGTGTCGGACTAGCGGGAACCTACGAG. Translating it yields CAWSVGLAGTYE. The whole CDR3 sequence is CAWSVGLAGTYEQYF.

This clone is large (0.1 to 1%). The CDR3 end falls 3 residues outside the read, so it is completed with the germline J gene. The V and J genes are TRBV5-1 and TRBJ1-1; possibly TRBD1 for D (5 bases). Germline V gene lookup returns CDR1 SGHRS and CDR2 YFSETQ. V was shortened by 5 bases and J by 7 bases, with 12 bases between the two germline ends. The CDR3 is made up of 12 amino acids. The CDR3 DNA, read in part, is TGCGCCAGCAGTCGAGACAGAGATGAA. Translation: CASSRDRDE. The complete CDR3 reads CASSRDRDEAFF.

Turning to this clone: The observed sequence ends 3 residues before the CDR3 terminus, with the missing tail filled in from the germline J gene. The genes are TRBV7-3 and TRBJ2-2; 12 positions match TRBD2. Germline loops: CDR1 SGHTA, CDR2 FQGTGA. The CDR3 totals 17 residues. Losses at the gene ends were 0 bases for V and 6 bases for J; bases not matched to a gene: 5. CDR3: CASSLTASGRAPGELFF. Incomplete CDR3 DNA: TGTGCCAGCAGCTTAACGGCTAGCGGGAGGGCCCCCGGGGAG. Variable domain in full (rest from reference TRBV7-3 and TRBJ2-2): GAGVSQTPSNKVTEKGKYVELRCDPISGHTALYWYRQSLGQGPEFLIYFQGTGAADDSGLPNDRFFAVRPEGSVSTLKIQRTERGDSAVYLCASSLTASGRAPGELFFGEGSRLTVL.

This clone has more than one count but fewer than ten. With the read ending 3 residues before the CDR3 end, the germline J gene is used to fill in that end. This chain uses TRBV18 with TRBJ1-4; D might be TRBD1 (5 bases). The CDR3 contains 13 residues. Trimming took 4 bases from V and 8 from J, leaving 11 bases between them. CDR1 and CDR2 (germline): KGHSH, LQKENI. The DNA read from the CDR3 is TGTGCCAGCTCACTTCGACAGAAGGAAAAA. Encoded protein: CASSLRQKEK. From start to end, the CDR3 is CASSLRQKEKLFF.

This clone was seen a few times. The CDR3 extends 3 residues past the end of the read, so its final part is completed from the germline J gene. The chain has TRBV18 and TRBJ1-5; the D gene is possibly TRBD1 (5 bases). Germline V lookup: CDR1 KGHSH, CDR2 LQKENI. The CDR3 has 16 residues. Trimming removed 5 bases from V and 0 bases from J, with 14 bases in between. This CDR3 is CASSTNRSYSNQPQHF. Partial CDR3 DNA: TGTGCCAGCTCAACAAACAGGAGCTATAGCAATCAGCCC.

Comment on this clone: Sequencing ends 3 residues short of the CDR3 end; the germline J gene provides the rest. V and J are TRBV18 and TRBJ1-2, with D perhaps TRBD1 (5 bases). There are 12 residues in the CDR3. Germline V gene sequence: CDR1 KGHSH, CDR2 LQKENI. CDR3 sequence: CASSNLRGGYTF. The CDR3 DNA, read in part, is TGTGCCAGCTCAAATTTGAGGGGAGGC.

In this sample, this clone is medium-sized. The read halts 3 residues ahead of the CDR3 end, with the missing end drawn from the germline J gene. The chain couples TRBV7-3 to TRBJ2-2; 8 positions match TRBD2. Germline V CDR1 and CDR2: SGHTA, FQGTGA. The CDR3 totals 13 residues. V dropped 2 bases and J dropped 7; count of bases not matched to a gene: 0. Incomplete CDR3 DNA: TGTGCCAGCAGCTTAGCGGGAGGCGGGGAG. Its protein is CASSLAGGGE. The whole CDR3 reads CASSLAGGGELFF.

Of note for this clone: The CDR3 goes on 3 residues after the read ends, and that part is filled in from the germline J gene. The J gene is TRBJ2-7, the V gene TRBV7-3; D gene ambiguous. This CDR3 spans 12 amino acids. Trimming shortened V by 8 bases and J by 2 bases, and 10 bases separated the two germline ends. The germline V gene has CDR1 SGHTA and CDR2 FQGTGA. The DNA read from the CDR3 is TGTGCCAGCTTCCGGGTCCCCTACGAG. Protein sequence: CASFRVPYE. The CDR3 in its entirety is CASFRVPYEQYF.